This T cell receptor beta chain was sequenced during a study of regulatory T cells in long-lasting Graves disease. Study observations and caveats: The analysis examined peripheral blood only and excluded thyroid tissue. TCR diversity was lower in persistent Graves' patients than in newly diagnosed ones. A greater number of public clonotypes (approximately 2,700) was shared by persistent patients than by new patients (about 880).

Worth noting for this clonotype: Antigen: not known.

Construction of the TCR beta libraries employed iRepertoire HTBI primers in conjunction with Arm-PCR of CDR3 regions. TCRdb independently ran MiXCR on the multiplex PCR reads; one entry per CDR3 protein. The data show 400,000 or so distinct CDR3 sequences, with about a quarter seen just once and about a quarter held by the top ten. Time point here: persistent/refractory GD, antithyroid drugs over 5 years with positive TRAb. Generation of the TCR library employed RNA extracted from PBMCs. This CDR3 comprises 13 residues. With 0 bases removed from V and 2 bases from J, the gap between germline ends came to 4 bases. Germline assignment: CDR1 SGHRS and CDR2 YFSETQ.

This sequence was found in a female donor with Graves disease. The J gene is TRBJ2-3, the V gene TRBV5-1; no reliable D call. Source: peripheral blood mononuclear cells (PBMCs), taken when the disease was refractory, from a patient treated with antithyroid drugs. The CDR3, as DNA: TGCGCCAGCAGCTTGGCCATCACAGATACGCAGTATTTT. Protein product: CASSLAITDTQYF.